The clone carrying this T cell receptor (beta chain) was counted a few times. Its antigen is undetermined. PCR was performed a second time for roughly 7 to 11 cycles using a sample-barcoded 5' primer and a J-beta primer mix. MiXCR, applied by TCRdb to the 5' RACE reads, yields one record per CDR3 protein. This sample has roughly 500,000 distinct CDR3 sequences, with about 26% found just once. The source of the sample is a study of blood T cells in healthy people across ages. Broader study findings: With age, beta diversity per million T cells declined roughly linearly, significantly by approximately 41. Naive T cell percentage strongly correlated with TCR beta diversity. CMV status of donors was not determined, possibly confounding expanded clonotype changes.

The CDR3 is made up of 12 amino acids. Germline V gene data show CDR1 as MDHEN and CDR2 as SYDVKM. Sequencing was done on a sample of blood. This clonotype was sampled from a woman aged 70 to 79 in good health. The chain employs TRBV28 and TRBJ2-5, with D hard to call. The J call is uncertain, as TRBJ2-7 better fits the DNA end. CDR3 loop: CASSLLWDEQYF. The CDR3, as DNA: TGTGCCAGCAGTTTACTTTGGGACGAGCAGTACTTC.